This is a list of T cell receptor beta chains from one sample in a study of T cells after posttransplantation cyclophosphamide. TCRdb's table, derived via immunoSEQ multiplex PCR, lists solely in-frame clones and lacks some. The profile covers 23,000 or so clones, with about 90% appearing a single time and 12% taken by the ten largest. This specimen consisted of PBMCs, obtained after allogeneic stem cell transplant with posttransplant cyclophosphamide. Every receptor here comes from a female patient aged 30 to 40 who received an allogeneic stem cell transplant from an unrelated donor, was CMV-positive, and had no GVHD. The T cells may come from the graft donor. CDR3s include the opening cysteine and the closing phenylalanine or tryptophan. D genes are given only for firm matches.

j_call d_call v_call cdr3_nt cdr3_aa
TRBJ2-5 . TRBV29-1 TGCAGCGTTGAAGGGATTGTAGGGGTCCAAGAGACCCAGTACTTC CSVEGIVGVQETQYF
TRBJ2-1 TRBD2 TRBV5-1 TGCGCCAGCAGCTTGGCCACGGGGGGGCCATCCTCCTACAATGAGCAGTTCTTC CASSLATGGPSSYNEQFF
TRBJ2-7 TRBD2 TRBV5-1 TGCGCCAGCAGCTTGGAACATACCACGGGGGGTTCTCGGCAGTACTTC CASSLEHTTGGSRQYF
TRBJ2-5 TRBD2 TRBV28 TGTGCCAGCAATCGAGCGGGGGAGGAGACCCAGTACTTC CASNRAGEETQYF
TRBJ2-5 TRBD2 TRBV4-1 TGCGCCAGCAGCCAATCGCCTAGCGGGGGGCAAGAGACCCAGTACTTC CASSQSPSGGQETQYF
TRBJ2-1 TRBD2 TRBV7-9 TGTGCCAGCAGCCCCGGCTTCCGGACTAGCGGGGGGGTAAATGAGCAGTTCTTC CASSPGFRTSGGVNEQFF
TRBJ2-4 TRBD2 TRBV6-5 TGTGCCGGCACTCCGGGGGGGCGGGGCAAAAACATTCAGTACTTC CAGTPGGRGKNIQYF
TRBJ1-4 TRBD1 TRBV28 TGTGCCAGCAGTGGACAGGCGCCATTTGAAAAACTGTTTTTT CASSGQAPFEKLFF
TRBJ1-4 . TRBV28 TGTGCCATCCAGGGATCCCTAGCTAATGAAAAACTGTTTTTT CAIQGSLANEKLFF
TRBJ1-2 . TRBV30 TGTGCCTGGAGTCCCTACAGGGATGGCTACACCTTC CAWSPYRDGYTF
TRBJ1-1 TRBD1 TRBV6-1 TGTGCCAGCAGTGAAGGGGGGACAGGGTCTGAAGCTTTCTTT CASSEGGTGSEAFF